This T cell receptor (beta chain) emerged from a study of early T cells in non-severe SARS-CoV-2 infection. At the level of the study: Sequenced bulk RNA came from whole blood that was unsorted, and chains were unpaired.

Study-wide findings and caveats: Clonotype matching in VDJdb favored anti-spike CD8 responses and did not capture private and CD4 specificities.

The CDR3 runs 13 residues. Per the germline V gene, CDR1 is SGHTA and CDR2 is FQGTGA. V was clipped by 0 bases and J by 6 bases, with 7 bases between them. This clonotype was detected only a few times. Its antigen is unknown. Individual cDNA molecules each received unique molecular identifiers attached to them. TCRdb recomputed calls from the 5' RACE reads with MiXCR, one row per CDR3 protein. The sample has 65,000 to 95,000 distinct CDR3 sequences; more than 9% are singletons. This clonotype was obtained from an adult who was a healthcare worker with PCR-confirmed SARS-CoV-2 infection or an uninfected control (not recorded which). V usage is TRBV7-3 and J usage is TRBJ2-3, with D hard to call. The sequencing sample was made of whole blood. The CDR3 nucleotides are TGTGCCAGCAGCTTAACTAGGGTGGATACGCAGTATTTT. Its translation is CASSLTRVDTQYF.